The T cell receptor (beta chain) described here comes from a study of PD-L1 blockade in urothelial cancer. About the research overall: Men with urothelial cancer arising in the bladder made up most of the roughly 30 patients. Chemotherapy regimens numbering 0 to 3 had been given to patients.

Generated by immunoSEQ multiplex PCR, the TCRdb table keeps only in-frame clones and is missing some. Here the sample spans about 45,000 clones, around 88% being singletons. V lost 0 bases to trimming and J lost 4 bases, with 12 bases between them. The CDR3 spans 15 residues. Germline assignment: CDR1 SGHNT and CDR2 YYREEE (reference sequence). For this clone: Its target is unknown.

Whole-study findings and limits: Better survival was predicted by below-median pretreatment blood TCR clonality.

All patients carried locally advanced or metastatic urothelial carcinoma. This receptor was identified in a man older than 75 with urothelial cancer. This chain connects TRBV5-4 to TRBJ2-3; the D gene is possibly TRBD1 (6 bases). Source: PBMCs, taken around atezolizumab (anti-PD-L1) treatment. The CDR3 is CASSLVGRGADTQYF. The DNA for the CDR3 is TGTGCCAGCAGCTTGGTAGGCAGGGGTGCAGATACGCAGTATTTT.